This T cell receptor beta chain was sequenced in a study of regulatory T cells in long-lasting Graves disease. General observations from the study: A greater number of public clonotypes (around 2,700) was shared by persistent patients than by new patients (roughly 880).

Building of the TCR beta libraries involved iRepertoire HTBI primers and Arm-PCR of CDR3 regions. In TCRdb, the multiplex PCR reads were re-called with MiXCR into one record per CDR3 protein. The sample yields over 350,000 distinct CDR3 sequences, 15% seen once. Germline V CDR1 and CDR2: MNHEY, SMNVEV (reference sequence). Trimming cost V 5 bases and J 7 bases, with 20 bases left between them. This CDR3 is built from 16 residues. As concerns this clonotype: The antigen is unknown.

Regarding time point: newly diagnosed GD, antithyroid drugs for less than 3 months. The TCR library was prepared using RNA isolated from PBMCs. The same sample was also studied in work on T cells in Graves' hyperthyroidism and ophthalmopathy.

This TCR was sampled from a woman aged 40 to 50 with Graves disease. The material was peripheral blood mononuclear cells (PBMCs), obtained at new diagnosis, from a patient treated with antithyroid drugs. The chain recombines TRBV27 with TRBJ1-4; D is unresolved. This CDR3 is CASSPGVGSYGEKLFF. The CDR3 DNA is TGTGCCAGCAGTCCTGGGGTGGGCAGTTATGGTGAAAAACTGTTTTTT.